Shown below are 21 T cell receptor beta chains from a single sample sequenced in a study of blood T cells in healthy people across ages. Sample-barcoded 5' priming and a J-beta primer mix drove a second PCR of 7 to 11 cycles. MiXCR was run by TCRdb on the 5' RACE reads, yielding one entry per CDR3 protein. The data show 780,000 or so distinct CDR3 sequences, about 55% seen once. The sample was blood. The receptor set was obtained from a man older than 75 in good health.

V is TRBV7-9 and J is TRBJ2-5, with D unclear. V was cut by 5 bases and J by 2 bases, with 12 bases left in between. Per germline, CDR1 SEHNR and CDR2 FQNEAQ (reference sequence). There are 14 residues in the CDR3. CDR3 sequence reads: CASSHTTEQETQYF. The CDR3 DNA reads TGTGCCAGCAGCCACACGACGGAACAAGAGACCCAGTACTTC. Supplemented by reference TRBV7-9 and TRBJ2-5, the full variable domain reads DTGVSQNPRHKITKRGQNVTFRCDPISEHNRLYWYRQTLGQGPEFLTYFQNEAQLEKSRLLSDRFSAERPKGSFSTLEIQRTEQGDSAMYLCASSHTTEQETQYFGPGTRLLVL.

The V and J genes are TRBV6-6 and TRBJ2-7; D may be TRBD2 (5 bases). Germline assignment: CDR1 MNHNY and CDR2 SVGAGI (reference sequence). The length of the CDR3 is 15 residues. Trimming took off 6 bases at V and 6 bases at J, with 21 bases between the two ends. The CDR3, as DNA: TGTGCCAGCAGCACACTAGGGCCCGCCAACTCCGAGCAGTACTTC. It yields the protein CASSTLGPANSEQYF.

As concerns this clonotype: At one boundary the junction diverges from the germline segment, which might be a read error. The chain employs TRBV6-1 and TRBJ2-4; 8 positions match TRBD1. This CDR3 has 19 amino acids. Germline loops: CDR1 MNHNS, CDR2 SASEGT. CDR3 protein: CTSSVVGTGLTLAKNIQYF. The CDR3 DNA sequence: TGTACCAGCAGTGTTGTAGGGACAGGCCTTACTCTAGCCAAAAACATTCAGTACTTC.

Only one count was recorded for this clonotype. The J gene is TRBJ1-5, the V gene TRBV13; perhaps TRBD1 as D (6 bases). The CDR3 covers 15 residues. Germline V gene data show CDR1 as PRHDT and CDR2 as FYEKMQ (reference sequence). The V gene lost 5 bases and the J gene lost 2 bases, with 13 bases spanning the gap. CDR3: CASSRRDTGNQPQHF. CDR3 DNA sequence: TGTGCCAGCAGCCGCCGGGACACCGGCAATCAGCCCCAGCATTTT.

CDR3 nucleotide sequence: TGCAGTGCTAGAAGTCTAGCGGGACCCTACAATGAGCAGTTCTTC. Its protein product is CSARSLAGPYNEQFF. This sequence joins TRBV20-1 and TRBJ2-1; 9 nucleotides agree with TRBD2. Germline CDR1 DFQATT, CDR2 SNEGSKA (reference sequence). The CDR3 contains 15 residues. V shed 2 bases and J 2 bases; nucleotides not matched to a gene: 4.

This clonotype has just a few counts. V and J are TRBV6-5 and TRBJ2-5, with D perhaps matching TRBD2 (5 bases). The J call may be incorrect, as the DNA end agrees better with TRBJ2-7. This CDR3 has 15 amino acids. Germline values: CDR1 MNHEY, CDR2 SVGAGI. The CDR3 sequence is CASSYSTIGSYEQYF. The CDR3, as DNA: TGTGCCAGCAGTTACTCGACTATAGGGTCCTACGAGCAGTACTTC.

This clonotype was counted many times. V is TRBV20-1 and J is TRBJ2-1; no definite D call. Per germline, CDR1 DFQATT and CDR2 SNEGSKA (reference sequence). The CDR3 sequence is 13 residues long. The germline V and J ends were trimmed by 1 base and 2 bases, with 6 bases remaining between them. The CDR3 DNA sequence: TGCAGTGCTAGAGGTGGTCCCTACAATGAGCAGTTCTTC. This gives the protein CSARGGPYNEQFF.

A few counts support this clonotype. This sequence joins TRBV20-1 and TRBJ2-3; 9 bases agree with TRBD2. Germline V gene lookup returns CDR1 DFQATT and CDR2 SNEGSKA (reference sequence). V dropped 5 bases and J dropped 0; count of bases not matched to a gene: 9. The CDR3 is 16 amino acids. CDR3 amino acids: CSAPPTSGLSTDTQYF. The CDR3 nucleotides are TGCAGTGCTCCCCCGACTAGCGGCCTTAGCACAGATACGCAGTATTTT.

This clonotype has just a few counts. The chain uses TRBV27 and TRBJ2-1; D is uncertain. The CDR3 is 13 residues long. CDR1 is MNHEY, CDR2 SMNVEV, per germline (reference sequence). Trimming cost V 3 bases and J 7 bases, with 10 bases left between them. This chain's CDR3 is CASSLSSPNEQFF. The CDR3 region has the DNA TGTGCCAGCAGTTTGAGCAGTCCGAATGAGCAGTTCTTC.

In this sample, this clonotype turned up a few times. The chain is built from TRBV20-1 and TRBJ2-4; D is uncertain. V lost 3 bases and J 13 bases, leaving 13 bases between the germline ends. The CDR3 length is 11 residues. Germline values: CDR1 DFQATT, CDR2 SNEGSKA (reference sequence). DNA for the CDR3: TGCAGTGCTAGGGACCTCCTGGGGCAGTACTTC. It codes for CSARDLLGQYF.

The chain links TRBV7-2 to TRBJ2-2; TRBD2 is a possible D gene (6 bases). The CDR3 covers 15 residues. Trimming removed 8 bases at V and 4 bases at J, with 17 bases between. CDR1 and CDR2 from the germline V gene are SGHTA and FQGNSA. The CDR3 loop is CASGKSGLGTGELFF. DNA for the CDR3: TGTGCCAGCGGCAAGAGCGGGTTGGGCACCGGGGAGCTGTTTTTT.

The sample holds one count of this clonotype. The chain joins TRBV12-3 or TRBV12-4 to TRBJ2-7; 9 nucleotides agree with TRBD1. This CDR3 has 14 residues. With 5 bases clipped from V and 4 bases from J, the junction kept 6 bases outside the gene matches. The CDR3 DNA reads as TGTGCCAGCAGTAATAACAGGGGGCGATACGAGCAGTACTTC. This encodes CASSNNRGRYEQYF.

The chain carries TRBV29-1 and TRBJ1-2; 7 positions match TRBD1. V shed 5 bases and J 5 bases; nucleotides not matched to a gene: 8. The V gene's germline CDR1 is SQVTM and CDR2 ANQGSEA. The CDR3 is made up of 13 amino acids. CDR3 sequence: CSVRWRGRYGYTF. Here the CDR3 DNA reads TGCAGCGTTCGGTGGAGGGGGCGGTATGGCTACACCTTC.

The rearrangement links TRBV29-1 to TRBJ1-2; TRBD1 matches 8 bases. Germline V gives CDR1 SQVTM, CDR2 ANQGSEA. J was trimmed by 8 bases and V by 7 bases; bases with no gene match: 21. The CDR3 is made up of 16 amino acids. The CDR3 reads CSALPPRMDRARGYTF. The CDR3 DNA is TGCAGCGCACTTCCGCCACGAATGGACAGGGCCCGGGGCTACACCTTC. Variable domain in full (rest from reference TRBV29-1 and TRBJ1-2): SAVISQKPSRDICQRGTSLTIQCQVDSQVTMMFWYRQQPGQSLTLIATANQGSEATYESGFVIDKFPISRPNLTFSTLTVSNMSPEDSSIYLCSALPPRMDRARGYTFGSGTRLTVV.

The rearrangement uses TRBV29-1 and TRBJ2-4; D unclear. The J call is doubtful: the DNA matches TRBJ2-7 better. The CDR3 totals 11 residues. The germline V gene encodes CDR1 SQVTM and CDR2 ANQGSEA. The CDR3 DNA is TGCAGCGTTCTTAAAACGGACGAGCAGTACTTC. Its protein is CSVLKTDEQYF.

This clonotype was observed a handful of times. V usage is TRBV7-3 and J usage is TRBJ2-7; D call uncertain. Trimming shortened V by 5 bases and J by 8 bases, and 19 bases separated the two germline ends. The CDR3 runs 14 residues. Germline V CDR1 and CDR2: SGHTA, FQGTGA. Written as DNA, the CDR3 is TGTGCCAGCAGCAAACGGTCCACCCCTACTCAGCAGTACTTC. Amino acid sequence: CASSKRSTPTQQYF.

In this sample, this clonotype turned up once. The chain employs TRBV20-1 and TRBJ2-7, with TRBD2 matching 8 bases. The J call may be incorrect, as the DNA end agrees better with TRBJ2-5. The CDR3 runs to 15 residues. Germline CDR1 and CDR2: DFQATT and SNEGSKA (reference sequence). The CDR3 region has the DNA TGCAATGCCCCCCAAGTAGCGGGAAGACGGGAGACCCAGTACTTC. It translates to CNAPQVAGRRETQYF.

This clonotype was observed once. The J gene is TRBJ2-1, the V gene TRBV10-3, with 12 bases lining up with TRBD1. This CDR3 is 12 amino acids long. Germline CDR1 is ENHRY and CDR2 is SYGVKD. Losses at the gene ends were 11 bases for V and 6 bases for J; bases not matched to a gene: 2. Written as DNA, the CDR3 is TGTGCCGCGGGACAGGGGGCCAATGAGCAGTTCTTC. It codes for CAAGQGANEQFF.

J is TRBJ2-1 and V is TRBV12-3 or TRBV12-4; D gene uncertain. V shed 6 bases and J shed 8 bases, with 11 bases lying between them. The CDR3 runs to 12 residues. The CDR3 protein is CASSPSAYEQFF. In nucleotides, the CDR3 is TGTGCCAGCAGCCCTTCCGCCTATGAGCAGTTCTTC.

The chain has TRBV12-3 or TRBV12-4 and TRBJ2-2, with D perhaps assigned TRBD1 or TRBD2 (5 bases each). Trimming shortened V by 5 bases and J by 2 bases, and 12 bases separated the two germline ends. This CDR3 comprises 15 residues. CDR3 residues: CASSPHRDNTGELFF. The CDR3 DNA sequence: TGTGCCAGCAGTCCCCACCGGGACAACACCGGGGAGCTGTTTTTT.

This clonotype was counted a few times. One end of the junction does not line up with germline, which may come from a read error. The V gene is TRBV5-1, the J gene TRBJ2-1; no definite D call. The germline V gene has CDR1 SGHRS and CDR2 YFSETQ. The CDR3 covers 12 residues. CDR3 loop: CASSLFLGEQFF. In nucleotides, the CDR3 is TGTGCCAGCAGTTTATTTCTCGGGGAGCAGTTCTTC.